The next 20 T cell receptor beta chains were all read from a single sample in a study of human T cells and chemical hapten exposure. TCRdb redid the calling of the RACE reads with MiXCR, one entry per CDR3 protein. The repertoire holds around 120,000 distinct CDR3 sequences, with roughly 13% as singletons. Noted time point: patch test 1, 2 weeks after DPC sensitization. Specified treatment: therapeutic diphenylcyclopropenone sensitization with weekly scalp DPC. The specimen was whole blood, collected in connection with sensitization to the hapten diphenylcyclopropenone (DPC). The receptors stem from a man aged 18 to 30 with alopecia areata. Some clones in this sample may be carry-over from other donors' samples.

The chain joins TRBV10-3 to TRBJ2-2, with D unclear. Trimming took 0 bases from V and 2 from J, leaving 4 bases between them. The CDR3 is 14 residues long. Per germline, CDR1 ENHRY and CDR2 SYGVKD. CDR3 residues: CAISESGNTGELFF. CDR3 coding DNA: TGTGCCATCAGTGAGTCGGGAAACACCGGGGAGCTGTTTTTT.

A few counts support this clonotype. The chain combines TRBV7-3 with TRBJ1-1; D might be TRBD1 (6 bases). The CDR3 has 13 residues. Germline V gene data show CDR1 as SGHTA and CDR2 as FQGTGA. Trimming left V 6 bases short and J 1 base short, with 9 bases between. CDR3 loop: CASRRDTNTEAFF. The CDR3 nucleotides are TGTGCCAGCAGAAGGGACACGAACACTGAAGCTTTCTTT.

This clonotype showed up just a few times. The J gene is TRBJ2-5, the V gene TRBV11-1; D unresolved. The CDR3 has 14 residues. V dropped 1 base and J dropped 0 bases, with 6 bases sitting between them. Germline V gene sequence: CDR1 SGHAT, CDR2 FQDESV (reference sequence). DNA of the CDR3: TGTGCCAGCAGCTTAGGAGACTACCAAGAGACCCAGTACTTC. Translated, it gives CASSLGDYQETQYF.

Notes on this clonotype: It may be a read error: a sequence one base away is much more abundant. V usage is TRBV5-6 and J usage is TRBJ1-1; D gene uncertain. This CDR3 region has 15 residues. Trimming cost V 1 base and J 4 bases, with 14 bases left between them. Germline V gene sequence: CDR1 SGHDT, CDR2 YYEEEE. This chain's CDR3 is CASSLSFGNGTEAFF. CDR3 bases: TGTGCCAGCAGCTTGAGTTTTGGGAACGGCACTGAAGCTTTCTTT.

The chain joins TRBV11-3 to TRBJ2-1; D gene ambiguous. The CDR3 is made up of 14 amino acids. Trimming removed 0 bases at V and 6 bases at J, with 9 bases between. From germline, CDR1 is SGHNT and CDR2 YENEEA. The CDR3 nucleotides are TGTGCCAGCAGCTTAGATCGGGTTGGCAATGAGCAGTTCTTC. This sequence encodes CASSLDRVGNEQFF.

In this sample, this clonotype turned up a few times. The V call is TRBV29-1, the J call TRBJ2-1; TRBD2 matches at 9 bases. With V trimmed by 0 bases and J by 5 bases, 5 bases remained unmatched. The CDR3 has 15 amino acids. Germline V lookup: CDR1 SQVTM, CDR2 ANQGSEA. CDR3 bases: TGCAGCGTTGAAGAGGAGCTAGCGGGACACAATGAGCAGTTCTTC. Translation gives CSVEEELAGHNEQFF.

The V call is TRBV28, the J call TRBJ2-2, with 10 nucleotides matching TRBD1. The CDR3 totals 18 residues. Looked up from germline, CDR1 is MDHEN and CDR2 is SYDVKM. The ends lost 6 bases at V and 2 bases at J; junction bases unmatched: 12. The CDR3 sequence is CASRGTGVLDKNTGELFF. As DNA, the CDR3 is TGTGCCAGCAGGGGGACAGGGGTCCTCGATAAAAACACCGGGGAGCTGTTTTTT.

The chain is built from TRBV6-5 and TRBJ2-7, with TRBD1 matching over 8 bases. Trimming cost V 5 bases and J 4 bases; bases outside gene matches: 4. CDR3 length: 13 residues. Germline values: CDR1 MNHEY, CDR2 SVGAGI. DNA of the CDR3: TGTGCCAGCAGTCTAGGGACAGGATACGAGCAGTACTTC. This gives the protein CASSLGTGYEQYF.

The V gene is TRBV4-1, the J gene TRBJ1-2; maybe TRBD1 (5 bases). Germline V lookup: CDR1 MGHRA, CDR2 YSYEKL. This CDR3 region has 15 residues. V was trimmed by 3 bases and J by 0 bases, leaving 11 bases between them. The CDR3 spells CASSQGAGTNYGYTF. The CDR3 DNA reads TGCGCCAGCAGCCAGGGTGCAGGGACTAACTATGGCTACACCTTC.

This clonotype was detected only a few times. This chain uses TRBV11-2 with TRBJ2-4; no clear D. This CDR3 contains 14 residues. Germline assignment: CDR1 SGHAT and CDR2 FQNNGV. V lost 6 bases, J lost 0 bases, and 9 bases lay in between. DNA of the CDR3: TGTGCCAGCAGGCAAGCCATAGCCAAAAACATTCAGTACTTC. It yields the protein CASRQAIAKNIQYF.

The sample holds many counts of this clonotype. The gene calls are TRBV4-3 and TRBJ1-1, with D perhaps TRBD1 (5 bases). The germline V and J ends were trimmed by 0 bases and 8 bases, with 16 bases remaining between them. The CDR3 has 15 residues. Germline assignment: CDR1 LGHNA and CDR2 YSLEER. CDR3 protein: CASSQDPIEGVEAFF. In DNA, the CDR3 is TGCGCCAGCAGCCAAGATCCGATTGAAGGGGTAGAAGCTTTCTTT.

The genes are TRBV11-2 and TRBJ2-5, with D hard to call. The CDR3 is 12 amino acids. Trimming removed 0 bases from V and 5 bases from J, with 4 bases in between. Germline assignment: CDR1 SGHAT and CDR2 FQNNGV. The CDR3 here is CASSLESETQYF. DNA for the CDR3: TGTGCCAGCAGCTTAGAGTCCGAGACCCAGTACTTC.

V is TRBV27 and J is TRBJ1-1; 7 bases fit TRBD1. The trim removed 6 bases at V and 1 base at J, leaving 11 bases unmatched. This CDR3 is 16 amino acids long. The germline CDR1 and CDR2 sequences are MNHEY and SMNVEV (reference sequence). CDR3 DNA sequence: TGTGCCAGCAGACCACCTTCAGGGGGATGGAACACTGAAGCTTTCTTT. It specifies CASRPPSGGWNTEAFF.

This chain connects TRBV7-9 to TRBJ1-1, with D unclear. V gave up 5 bases and J gave up 3 bases, with 13 bases separating them. The CDR3 covers 14 residues. Germline V gives CDR1 SEHNR, CDR2 FQNEAQ (reference sequence). The CDR3: CASSPFRTDTEAFF. The CDR3 DNA follows: TGTGCCAGCAGCCCTTTTCGAACGGACACTGAAGCTTTCTTT. Full variable domain (rest looked up from reference TRBV7-9 and TRBJ1-1): DTGVSQNPRHKITKRGQNVTFRCDPISEHNRLYWYRQTLGQGPEFLTYFQNEAQLEKSRLLSDRFSAERPKGSFSTLEIQRTEQGDSAMYLCASSPFRTDTEAFFGQGTRLTVV.

The V call is TRBV20-1, the J call TRBJ2-5; TRBD2 matches at 11 bases. With 6 bases clipped from V and 5 bases from J, the junction kept 5 bases outside the gene matches. This CDR3 region has 13 residues. Per the germline V gene, CDR1 is DFQATT and CDR2 is SNEGSKA (reference sequence). This CDR3 is CSAPTSGVETQYF. The CDR3 DNA reads TGCAGTGCCCCGACTAGCGGGGTGGAGACCCAGTACTTC.

The J gene is TRBJ2-7, the V gene TRBV7-7, with a tentative D call TRBD2 (6 bases). The CDR3 consists of 16 residues. CDR1 SSHAT and CDR2 FNYEAQ come from the germline V gene (reference sequence). V was trimmed by 1 base and J by 0 bases, leaving 13 bases between them. The DNA of the CDR3 is TGTGCCAGCAGCTTAGAGGAGGGCGATAGCTCCTACGAGCAGTACGTC. Protein sequence: CASSLEEGDSSYEQYV.

J is TRBJ1-1 and V is TRBV6-5; D is unclear. Trimming removed 0 bases from V and 7 bases from J, with 9 bases in between. In germline, CDR1 is MNHEY, CDR2 SVGAGI. The CDR3 runs 13 residues. CDR3 amino acids: CASSYSVEDEAFF. DNA for the CDR3: TGTGCCAGCAGTTACTCGGTGGAGGATGAAGCTTTCTTT.

This chain joins TRBV28 and TRBJ2-7; D remains ambiguous. This CDR3 comprises 14 residues. Germline loops: CDR1 MDHEN, CDR2 SYDVKM. The V end was cut by 1 base, the J end by 2 bases, with 9 bases between. CDR3 protein: CASSLSGRTYEQYF. In nucleotides, the CDR3 is TGTGCCAGCAGTTTATCCGGCAGGACCTACGAGCAGTACTTC.

There are a few counts of this clonotype. Here the CDR3 DNA reads TGTGCCAGCAGCGTCTCTGCTCGAAGCTCCTATAATTCACCCCTCCACTTT. Its protein is CASSVSARSSYNSPLHF. The J gene is TRBJ1-6, the V gene TRBV9; D is ambiguous. CDR1 and CDR2 from the germline V gene are SGDLS and YYNGEE. The V gene lost 2 bases and the J gene lost 0 bases, with 12 bases spanning the gap. This CDR3 contains 17 residues. Drawing the rest from reference TRBV9 and TRBJ1-6, the complete variable domain is DSGVTQTPKHLITATGQRVTLRCSPRSGDLSVYWYQQSLDQGLQFLIQYYNGEERAKGNILERFSAQQFPDLHSELNLSSLELGDSALYFCASSVSARSSYNSPLHFGNGTRLTVT.

This clonotype showed up just a few times. The chain combines TRBV10-3 with TRBJ2-5; D tentatively fits TRBD1 or TRBD2 (5 bases each). V lost 6 bases and J 3 bases, leaving 23 bases between the germline ends. The CDR3 sequence is 17 residues long. The germline V gene has CDR1 ENHRY and CDR2 SYGVKD. In DNA, the CDR3 is TGTGCCATCAGCCCCGGGGTGCAGGGAACCGCGGAAGAGACCCAGTACTTC. The encoded protein is CAISPGVQGTAEETQYF.